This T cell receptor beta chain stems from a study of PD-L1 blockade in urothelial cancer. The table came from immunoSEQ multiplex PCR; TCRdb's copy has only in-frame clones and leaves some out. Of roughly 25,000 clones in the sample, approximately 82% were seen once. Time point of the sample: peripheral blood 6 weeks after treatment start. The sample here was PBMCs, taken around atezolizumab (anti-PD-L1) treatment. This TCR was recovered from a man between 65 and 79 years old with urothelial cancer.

The CDR3: CASSLSGGLEKLFF. The CDR3 bases are TGTGCCAGCAGTTTATCAGGGGGGTTAGAAAAACTGTTTTTT. This chain links TRBV28 with TRBJ1-4, with 7 positions matching TRBD1. CDR3 length: 14 residues. With 1 base clipped from V and 8 bases from J, the junction kept 4 bases outside the gene matches. Germline CDR1 MDHEN, CDR2 SYDVKM.